These 31 T cell receptor beta chains originate from one sample sequenced in a study of CD8 T cells in Susac syndrome (dated by TCRdb to the late 2010s). Library creation used the immunoSEQ multiplex PCR assay. RNA was extracted using the RNeasy kit, and about 0.45 to 1 ug of the RNA was reverse transcribed with random hexamers. Using fastp at Q25 and MiXCR, TCRdb reprocessed the public reads and kept productive beta chains. Rows with a matching CDR3 protein are joined into one entry that keeps the most common DNA and genes. Here the sample has 300,000 or so distinct CDR3 sequences; around 92% occur a single time. Less than 0.08% of the sample goes to the ten largest clones. The material sequenced was CD4+ T cells from PBMCs. These receptors were collected from a human donor with multiple sclerosis.

There are a few counts of this clonotype. This rearrangement joins TRBV27 to TRBJ2-2; D uncertain. The CDR3 extends over 14 amino acids. V dropped 5 bases and J dropped 2 bases, with 9 bases sitting between them. In germline, CDR1 is MNHEY, CDR2 SMNVEV (reference sequence). The DNA for the CDR3 is TGTGCCAGCAGTCCCCGCCCCAACACCGGGGAGCTGTTTTTT. Translation: CASSPRPNTGELFF.

This rearrangement joins TRBV18 to TRBJ1-3; the D gene is possibly TRBD1 (5 bases). Trimming took off 10 bases at V and 0 bases at J, with 16 bases between the two ends. This CDR3 is 15 amino acids long. Germline loops: CDR1 KGHSH, CDR2 LQKENI. The CDR3 loop reads CATSGGLTSGNTIYF. CDR3 sequence (DNA): TGTGCCACCTCTGGGGGACTGACCTCTGGAAACACCATATATTTT.

The gene calls are TRBV12-3 or TRBV12-4 and TRBJ2-2; no reliable D call. This CDR3 is 12 amino acids long. V shed 3 bases and J shed 7 bases, with 6 bases lying between them. The CDR3 reads CASSFVSGELFF. The CDR3 DNA follows: TGTGCCAGCAGTTTTGTAAGCGGGGAGCTGTTTTTT.

The CDR3 nucleotides read TGTGCCAGCAGTACCCCAGGGGATTTAGGCTACACCTTC. This encodes CASSTPGDLGYTF. The chain recombines TRBV6-1 with TRBJ1-2; tentatively, D is TRBD1 (6 bases). The CDR3 is 13 amino acids. CDR1 is MNHNS, CDR2 SASEGT, per germline. The ends were cut back, 5 bases at V and 8 bases at J, with 15 bases in the middle.

V usage is TRBV7-8 and J usage is TRBJ2-5, with TRBD2 matching 8 bases. CDR1 SGHVS and CDR2 FQNEAQ come from the germline V gene. Trimming at V came to 1 base and at J to 1 base, leaving 8 bases not matched to a gene. The CDR3 length is 17 residues. In nucleotides, the CDR3 is TGTGCCAGCAGCTTAGTGAGACTAACTAGCGGCCAAGAGACCCAGTACTTC. Translating it yields CASSLVRLTSGQETQYF.

The V call is TRBV6-2 or TRBV6-3, the J call TRBJ2-5; 7 nucleotides agree with TRBD2. The CDR3 has 14 amino acids. The V segment lost 7 bases and the J segment 7 bases; nucleotides outside the gene matches: 12. Germline V gene lookup returns CDR1 MNHEY and CDR2 SVGEGT. The CDR3 sequence is CASTAGLKRGTQYF. CDR3 coding DNA: TGTGCCAGCACCGCGGGACTAAAAAGAGGGACCCAGTACTTC.

The V call is TRBV19, the J call TRBJ1-5; no clear D. Looked up from germline, CDR1 is LNHDA and CDR2 is SQIVND (reference sequence). V shed 7 bases and J shed 3 bases, with 19 bases lying between them. This CDR3 region has 16 residues. The CDR3, as DNA: TGTGCCAGTAACCCAAGGCGCCAATGGGACAATCAGCCCCAGCATTTT. Residues: CASNPRRQWDNQPQHF.

The chain has TRBV5-1 and TRBJ2-2; D might be TRBD2 (5 bases). V lost 8 bases and J lost 7, with 21 bases in between. The V gene's germline CDR1 is SGHRS and CDR2 YFSETQ. This CDR3 has 15 residues. CDR3 in DNA: TGCGCCAGTCGTCAACAAGCTGAGGGATTCGGGGAGCTGTTTTTT. The encoded protein is CASRQQAEGFGELFF.

DNA of the CDR3: TGTGCCAGCTCACCACGGACTAGCGGGAGCACAGATACGCAGTATTTT. This gives the protein CASSPRTSGSTDTQYF. The chain joins TRBV18 to TRBJ2-3, with TRBD2 identical over 11 bases. CDR1 is KGHSH, CDR2 LQKENI, per germline. The V segment lost 1 base and the J segment 0 bases; nucleotides outside the gene matches: 0. This CDR3 contains 16 residues.

This clonotype was seen once. The rearrangement uses TRBV30 and TRBJ2-7; TRBD1 is a possible D gene (5 bases). The CDR3 consists of 13 residues. The ends were cut back, 3 bases at V and 2 bases at J, with 11 bases in the middle. CDR1 is GTSNPN and CDR2 is SVGIG in the germline V gene (reference sequence). DNA of the CDR3: TGTGCCTGGAGCCCAGGGAATCCCTACGAGCAGTACTTC. This codes for CAWSPGNPYEQYF. Combining the CDR3 with reference TRBV30 and TRBJ2-7 gives the whole variable domain SQTIHQWPATLVQPVGSPLSLECTVEGTSNPNLYWYRQAAGRGLQLLFYSVGIGQISSEVPQNLSASRPQDRQFILSSKKLLLSDSGFYLCAWSPGNPYEQYFGPGTRLTVT.

This chain uses TRBV5-1 with TRBJ1-1; 9 bases match TRBD1. The J segment lost 4 bases and the V segment lost 0 bases, leaving 7 bases of the junction unmatched. CDR3 length: 16 residues. Germline V CDR1 and CDR2: SGHRS, YFSETQ. CDR3: CASSLGGGQGGTEAFF. As DNA, the CDR3 is TGCGCCAGCAGCTTGGGGGGGGGACAGGGTGGCACTGAAGCTTTCTTT.

The V call is TRBV12-3 or TRBV12-4, the J call TRBJ2-3; 11 bases match TRBD2. This CDR3 contains 15 residues. Trimming removed 1 base from V and 6 bases from J; junction bases left unmatched: 3. This chain's CDR3 is CASSLVTSGSDTQYF. DNA for the CDR3: TGTGCCAGCAGTTTAGTTACTAGCGGGAGTGATACGCAGTATTTT.

This clonotype was seen just once. V and J are TRBV4-1 and TRBJ2-6, with D perhaps being TRBD1 or TRBD2 (5 bases each). CDR1 and CDR2 (germline): MGHRA, YSYEKL. Trimming took 4 bases from V and 2 from J, leaving 12 bases between them. This CDR3 contains 16 residues. CDR3 region: CASSPQGEPGANVLTF. CDR3 in DNA: TGCGCCAGCAGCCCCCAAGGGGAGCCTGGGGCCAACGTCCTGACTTTC.

The DNA for the CDR3 is TGTGCCAGCAGCTGGAGGGACAGGGAGAACTATGGCTACACCTTC. Translated: CASSWRDRENYGYTF. The chain couples TRBV7-9 to TRBJ1-2; TRBD1 matches at 9 bases. Germline CDR1 and CDR2: SEHNR and FQNEAQ (reference sequence). CDR3 length equals 15 residues. V was clipped by 4 bases and J by 2 bases; unmatched bases: 5.

The rearrangement joins TRBV14 to TRBJ2-1; a possible D gene is TRBD2 (7 bases). The germline CDR1 and CDR2 sequences are SGHDN and FVKESK. The CDR3 loop spans 17 amino acids. V lost 2 bases and J lost 5, with 19 bases in between. The CDR3 bases are TGTGCCAGCAGCCAAAAGGGAAAGTGGGAGGGGGACAATGAGCAGTTCTTC. Translating gives CASSQKGKWEGDNEQFF.

This clonotype came up once. This rearrangement joins TRBV27 to TRBJ1-4; possible D gene TRBD1, 5 bases. V was clipped by 1 base and J by 5 bases, with 11 bases between them. The CDR3 loop spans 15 amino acids. Germline CDR1 is MNHEY and CDR2 is SMNVEV (reference sequence). The CDR3 loop is CASSLLGQTNEKLFF. The DNA of the CDR3 is TGTGCCAGCAGTTTATTGGGGCAGACCAATGAAAAACTGTTTTTT.

A few counts support this clonotype. The chain employs TRBV6-6 and TRBJ2-1; 11 bases fit TRBD2. V lost 5 bases to trimming and J lost 6 bases; unmatched junction nucleotides: 3. Germline V gene lookup returns CDR1 MNHNY and CDR2 SVGAGI (reference sequence). CDR3 length: 14 residues. This CDR3 reads CASSLAGGPNEQFF. CDR3 bases: TGTGCCAGCAGTCTAGCGGGGGGACCCAATGAGCAGTTCTTC.

This rearrangement joins TRBV12-3 or TRBV12-4 to TRBJ2-7, with D uncertain. This CDR3 contains 15 residues. V lost 1 base and J lost 2, with 12 bases in between. The CDR3 protein is CASSLGLGWTYEQYF. CDR3 coding DNA: TGTGCCAGCAGTTTAGGCCTGGGGTGGACCTACGAGCAGTACTTC.

This rearrangement joins TRBV2 to TRBJ2-1; a possible D gene is TRBD2 (5 bases). The CDR3 runs 10 residues. V was shortened by 6 bases and J by 12 bases, with 9 bases between the two germline ends. Germline values: CDR1 SNHLY, CDR2 FYNNEI. This CDR3 is CASRAEGQFF. DNA for the CDR3: TGTGCCAGCAGAGCAGAGGGGCAGTTCTTC.

This clonotype has just one count. The genes are TRBV6-6 and TRBJ1-1; unclear D gene. The germline gives CDR1 MNHNY, CDR2 SVGAGI (reference sequence). Trimming pared 6 bases from V and 7 bases from J, leaving 9 bases between. The CDR3 is made up of 11 amino acids. The CDR3 is CASSPDGEAFF. As DNA, the CDR3 is TGTGCCAGCAGCCCCGACGGTGAAGCTTTCTTT.

The chain joins TRBV4-2 to TRBJ2-1, with 7 bases that match TRBD1. V lost 4 bases, J lost 10 bases, and 7 bases stayed unmatched. This CDR3 contains 13 residues. Germline V gene data show CDR1 as LGHNA and CDR2 as YNFKEQ. CDR3 region: CASSPPTGEEQFF. CDR3 bases: TGTGCCAGCAGCCCGCCCACAGGGGAAGAGCAGTTCTTC.

The V call is TRBV3-1, the J call TRBJ2-7; D is unresolved. Looked up from germline, CDR1 is LGHDT and CDR2 is YNNKEL (reference sequence). The CDR3 loop spans 11 amino acids. The V and J ends lost 8 bases and 1 base respectively, with 6 bases between them. The CDR3 here is CASGVSYEQYF. The CDR3 DNA sequence: TGTGCCAGCGGGGTTTCCTACGAGCAGTACTTC.

The genes are TRBV7-9 and TRBJ1-1; the match to TRBD1 covers 8 bases. Germline assignment: CDR1 SEHNR and CDR2 FQNEAQ (reference sequence). Losses at the gene ends were 7 bases for V and 4 bases for J; bases not matched to a gene: 5. CDR3 length: 13 amino acids. The CDR3 coding sequence is TGTGCCAGCACACAGGGGGGCGGCACTGAAGCTTTCTTT. Residues: CASTQGGGTEAFF. Full variable domain (missing parts from reference TRBV7-9 and TRBJ1-1): DTGVSQNPRHKITKRGQNVTFRCDPISEHNRLYWYRQTLGQGPEFLTYFQNEAQLEKSRLLSDRFSAERPKGSFSTLEIQRTEQGDSAMYLCASTQGGGTEAFFGQGTRLTVV.

The J gene is TRBJ2-1, the V gene TRBV20-1; D unresolved. Trimming removed 4 bases from V and 1 base from J, with 8 bases in between. The V gene's germline CDR1 is DFQATT and CDR2 SNEGSKA (reference sequence). This CDR3 has 13 amino acids. The CDR3 region is CSANPRSYNEQFF. The CDR3, as DNA: TGCAGTGCTAATCCCAGGTCCTACAATGAGCAGTTCTTC.

This chain links TRBV7-3 with TRBJ2-1; possible D gene TRBD2, 7 bases. This CDR3 contains 12 residues. Germline CDR1 is SGHTA and CDR2 is FQGTGA. V was clipped by 8 bases and J by 6 bases, with 11 bases between them. The CDR3 sequence is CASGRGGNEQFF. CDR3 DNA: TGTGCCAGCGGGAGGGGGGGCAATGAGCAGTTCTTC.

Notes on this clonotype: An end of the junction does not agree with germline; a read error may underlie this. This chain links TRBV7-2 with TRBJ2-1; 7 bases map to TRBD2. The length of the CDR3 is 12 residues. Germline V lookup: CDR1 SGHTA, CDR2 FQGNSA. The CDR3 reads CASSLAVGRWFF. CDR3 bases: TGTGCCAGCAGCCTAGCGGTTGGTAGGTGGTTCTTC. Drawing the rest from reference TRBV7-2 and TRBJ2-1, the complete variable domain is GAGVSQSPSNKVTEKGKDVELRCDPISGHTALYWYRQSLGQGLEFLIYFQGNSAPDKSGLPSDRFSAERTGGSVSTLTIQRTQQEDSAVYLCASSLAVGRWFFGPGTRLTVL.

V is TRBV5-1 and J is TRBJ2-2, with 7 bases that match TRBD2. V shed 4 bases, J shed 1 base, and the junction held 4 bases outside the gene matches. The CDR3 length is 15 residues. Germline CDR1 and CDR2: SGHRS and YFSETQ. For the CDR3, the DNA is TGCGCCAGCAGCCCTCAGCGGGGGAACACCGGGGAGCTGTTTTTT. Encoded protein: CASSPQRGNTGELFF.

The rearrangement joins TRBV6-2 or TRBV6-3 to TRBJ1-2, with 9 positions matching TRBD1. Germline V lookup: CDR1 MNHEY, CDR2 SVGEGT. V shed 6 bases, J shed 2 bases, and the junction held 4 bases outside the gene matches. This CDR3 has 14 residues. This CDR3 reads CASRPGQGNYGYTF. The CDR3 coding sequence is TGTGCCAGCAGACCTGGACAGGGGAACTATGGCTACACCTTC.

J is TRBJ1-1 and V is TRBV25-1; 12 bases are a match to TRBD1. The CDR3 totals 15 residues. V was pared by 4 bases and J by 3 bases, with 3 bases of the junction left unmatched. Germline-derived CDR1 and CDR2 are MGHDK and SYGVNS. The CDR3 region is CASSARDRGHTEAFF. The CDR3 coding sequence is TGTGCCAGCAGTGCTCGGGACAGGGGGCACACTGAAGCTTTCTTT.

The CDR3 DNA sequence: TGCAGTGCTAGATTAACAGGGGACTACGAGCAGTACTTC. It encodes CSARLTGDYEQYF. The chain is built from TRBV20-1 and TRBJ2-7; 7 bases fit TRBD1. From germline, CDR1 is DFQATT and CDR2 SNEGSKA (reference sequence). V lost 2 bases and J lost 3; bases outside the gene matches: 4. The CDR3 is made up of 13 amino acids.

This clonotype was picked up one time. The chain is built from TRBV3-1 and TRBJ2-7; 8 nucleotides align to TRBD2. J lost 9 bases, V lost 4 bases, and 17 bases had no gene match. Germline loops: CDR1 LGHDT, CDR2 YNNKEL (reference sequence). The CDR3 totals 16 residues. Here the CDR3 reads CASSRTSGTRGLAQYF. In DNA, the CDR3 is TGTGCCAGCAGCCGAACCTCCGGGACTAGAGGATTAGCGCAGTACTTC.